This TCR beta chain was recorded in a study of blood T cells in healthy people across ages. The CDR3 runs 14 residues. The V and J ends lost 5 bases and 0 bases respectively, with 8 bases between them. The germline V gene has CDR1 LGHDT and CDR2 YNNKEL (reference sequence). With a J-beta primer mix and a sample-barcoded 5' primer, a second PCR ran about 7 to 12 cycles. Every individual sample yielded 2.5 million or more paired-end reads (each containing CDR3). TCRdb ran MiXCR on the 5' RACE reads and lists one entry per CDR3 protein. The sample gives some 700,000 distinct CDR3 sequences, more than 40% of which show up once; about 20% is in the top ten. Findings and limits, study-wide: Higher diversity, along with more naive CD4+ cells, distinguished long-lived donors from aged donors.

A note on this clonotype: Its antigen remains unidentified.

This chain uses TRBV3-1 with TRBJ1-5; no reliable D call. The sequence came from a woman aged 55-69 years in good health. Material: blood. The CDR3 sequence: CASSAEYSNQPQHF. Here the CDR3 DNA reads TGTGCCAGCAGCGCCGAGTATAGCAATCAGCCCCAGCATTTT.